These 19 T cell receptor beta chains were sequenced from one sample in a study of radiotherapy plus CTLA-4 blockade in lung cancer. TCRdb's copy holds only in-frame clones and misses some; the assay was immunoSEQ multiplex PCR. In the table there are approximately 89,000 clones, around 81% of which are singletons. The specimen was peripheral blood, collected from a patient treated with radiotherapy plus ipilimumab. The receptors shown here come from a human donor with non-small cell lung cancer who had a partial response to radiotherapy plus ipilimumab. Some clones in this sample may be carry-over from other donors' samples.

This chain links TRBV9 with TRBJ2-7; weak D call: TRBD2 (5 bases). The CDR3 totals 14 residues. Germline lookup yields CDR1 SGDLS and CDR2 YYNGEE. Trimming pared 3 bases from V and 3 bases from J, leaving 13 bases between. The CDR3 nucleotides are TGTGCCAGCAGCGGCCACGATGCGGGCTACGAGCAGTACTTC. The encoded protein is CASSGHDAGYEQYF.

The chain couples TRBV19 to TRBJ1-6; TRBD1 is a possible D gene (5 bases). The V end was cut by 5 bases, the J end by 7 bases, with 18 bases between. The CDR3 consists of 16 residues. Per germline, CDR1 LNHDA and CDR2 SQIVND (reference sequence). The DNA of the CDR3 is TGTGCCAGTAGTTCCTCGACAGTAGTCCGGAATTCACCCCTCCACTTT. Translated, it gives CASSSSTVVRNSPLHF.

The chain combines TRBV4-2 with TRBJ2-2, with TRBD2 matching over 14 bases. This CDR3 spans 19 amino acids. Per the germline V gene, CDR1 is LGHNA and CDR2 is YNFKEQ. The junction had 11 bases not matched to a gene; V was cut back by 4 bases and J by 4 bases. The DNA of the CDR3 is TGTGCCAGCAGCCCCGTCGGACTAGCGGGAGGCTGGGGCACCGGGGAGCTGTTTTTT. This encodes CASSPVGLAGGWGTGELFF.

CDR3 coding DNA: TGTGCCAGCTCGGCGACCGCAGGGGGCCGTTCCAACTATGGCTACACCTTC. It specifies CASSATAGGRSNYGYTF. The genes are TRBV19 and TRBJ1-2; 8 positions agree with TRBD1. The CDR3 is 17 residues long. Per the germline V gene, CDR1 is LNHDA and CDR2 is SQIVND (reference sequence). V shed 9 bases, J shed 2 bases, and the junction held 17 bases outside the gene matches.

CDR3 in DNA: TGTGCCAGTAGGTCAACTAGTAGCTCCTACGAGCAGTACTTC. Protein sequence: CASRSTSSSYEQYF. The rearrangement uses TRBV19 and TRBJ2-7, with a weak D call TRBD2 (5 bases). Germline lookup yields CDR1 LNHDA and CDR2 SQIVND (reference sequence). The CDR3 has 14 residues. V was shortened by 6 bases and J by 0 bases, with 12 bases between the two germline ends.

This sequence joins TRBV18 and TRBJ2-7; D might be TRBD1 (5 bases). From germline, CDR1 is KGHSH and CDR2 LQKENI. The CDR3 contains 12 residues. The ends were cut back, 3 bases at V and 6 bases at J, with 9 bases in the middle. This CDR3 reads CASSPQGGEQYF. The CDR3 nucleotides are TGTGCCAGCTCACCTCAGGGTGGCGAGCAGTACTTC.

There are a few counts of this clone. V and J are TRBV6-6 and TRBJ2-7; 8 bases fit TRBD2. The CDR3 covers 14 residues. V lost 0 bases and J lost 4; bases outside the gene matches: 2. Germline assignment: CDR1 MNHNY and CDR2 SVGAGI (reference sequence). DNA for the CDR3: TGTGCCAGCAGTTACTCCGGGGGGGAGTACGAGCAGTACTTC. It is translated as CASSYSGGEYEQYF.

The chain couples TRBV11-2 to TRBJ2-7; the D is unclear. With 0 bases removed from V and 0 bases from J, the gap between germline ends came to 6 bases. This CDR3 spans 14 amino acids. Germline V CDR1 and CDR2: SGHAT, FQNNGV. In nucleotides, the CDR3 is TGTGCCAGCAGCTTAGATCCGAGCTCCTACGAGCAGTACTTC. It translates to CASSLDPSSYEQYF.

CDR3 amino acids: CAISEGGSTDTQYF. The CDR3 DNA follows: TGTGCCATCAGTGAGGGGGGGAGCACAGATACGCAGTATTTT. V gene TRBV10-3 combines with J gene TRBJ2-3; D perhaps matches TRBD2 (6 bases). The germline V and J ends were trimmed by 2 bases and 0 bases, with 6 bases remaining between them. Germline-derived CDR1 and CDR2 are ENHRY and SYGVKD. CDR3 size: 14 residues.

The gene calls are TRBV14 and TRBJ1-6, with D maybe TRBD1 (6 bases). Trimming removed 5 bases at V and 9 bases at J, with 14 bases between. There are 14 residues in the CDR3. Germline V gene sequence: CDR1 SGHDN, CDR2 FVKESK. The CDR3: CASSRGGLRSPLHF. In DNA, the CDR3 is TGTGCCAGCAGCAGGGGGGGGCTTCGTTCACCCCTCCACTTT.

The J gene is TRBJ1-1, the V gene TRBV9; 9 nucleotides agree with TRBD1. The J segment lost 1 base and the V segment lost 3 bases, leaving 4 bases of the junction unmatched. The CDR3 consists of 15 residues. Germline CDR1 is SGDLS and CDR2 is YYNGEE. CDR3 in amino acids: CASSARQGENTEAFF. In DNA, the CDR3 is TGTGCCAGCAGCGCCCGACAGGGGGAGAACACTGAAGCTTTCTTT.

This clone was detected only a few times. This rearrangement joins TRBV19 to TRBJ2-6; possible D gene TRBD1, 5 bases. V was trimmed by 3 bases and J by 0 bases, leaving 15 bases between them. The CDR3 runs to 18 residues. Germline lookup yields CDR1 LNHDA and CDR2 SQIVND (reference sequence). The chain's CDR3 is CASSMNGRVTSGANVLTF. In nucleotides, the CDR3 is TGTGCCAGTAGTATGAACGGCAGGGTAACCTCTGGGGCCAACGTCCTGACTTTC.

The chain employs TRBV6-1 and TRBJ1-6; D is possibly TRBD1 (6 bases). Germline CDR1 is MNHNS and CDR2 is SASEGT. The germline V and J ends were trimmed by 4 bases and 9 bases, with 22 bases remaining between them. The CDR3 extends over 17 amino acids. The CDR3 sequence: CASSVESGGQGGSPLHF. CDR3 nucleotide sequence: TGTGCCAGCAGTGTCGAATCCGGGGGGCAGGGCGGTTCACCCCTCCACTTT.

This clone has a handful of counts. The chain combines TRBV19 with TRBJ2-5; 8 bases are a match to TRBD2. Trimming cost V 3 bases and J 4 bases; bases outside gene matches: 7. There are 15 residues in the CDR3. In germline, CDR1 is LNHDA, CDR2 SQIVND (reference sequence). This CDR3 reads CASSIPGLAGETQYF. Here the CDR3 DNA reads TGTGCCAGTAGTATCCCCGGGCTAGCGGGAGAGACCCAGTACTTC.

In the case of this clone: This CDR3 is also generated by other DNA sequences in the sample. The chain has TRBV5-5 and TRBJ2-1; 10 nucleotides match TRBD2. Germline-derived CDR1 and CDR2 are SGHKS and YYEKEE (reference sequence). This CDR3 has 15 residues. V gave up 0 bases and J gave up 3 bases; unmatched junction bases: 0. The CDR3 reads CASSLGLAGYNEQFF. The CDR3, as DNA: TGTGCCAGCAGCTTGGGACTAGCGGGCTACAATGAGCAGTTCTTC. The full variable domain, rest sourced from reference TRBV5-5 and TRBJ2-1, is DAGVTQSPTHLIKTRGQQVTLRCSPISGHKSVSWYQQVLGQGPQFIFQYYEKEERGRGNFPDRFSARQFPNYSSELNVNALLLGDSALYLCASSLGLAGYNEQFFGPGTRLTVL.

This chain links TRBV11-3 with TRBJ2-7; D may be TRBD2 (6 bases). The length of the CDR3 is 17 residues. V shed 6 bases and J shed 2 bases, with 23 bases lying between them. In germline, CDR1 is SGHNT, CDR2 YENEEA. In nucleotides, the CDR3 is TGTGCCAGCAGTTACGTCCGGGACTCCCTAGGGGCCTACGAGCAGTACTTC. It is translated as CASSYVRDSLGAYEQYF.

The CDR3 coding sequence is TGTGCCAGCAGCCCGGGGGACGGTTACTACGAGCAGTACTTC. As protein: CASSPGDGYYEQYF. The chain uses TRBV7-8 and TRBJ2-7, with a tentative D call TRBD2 (6 bases). V was shortened by 5 bases and J by 3 bases, with 14 bases between the two germline ends. The CDR3 runs to 14 residues. Germline V gives CDR1 SGHVS, CDR2 FQNEAQ.

The chain links TRBV9 to TRBJ2-7; the match to TRBD2 covers 9 bases. The CDR3 is 15 amino acids. V dropped 4 bases and J dropped 2; count of bases not matched to a gene: 7. Germline-derived CDR1 and CDR2 are SGDLS and YYNGEE. The CDR3 reads CASSPSLAGAYEQYF. CDR3 sequence (DNA): TGTGCCAGCAGCCCCTCTTTAGCGGGGGCCTACGAGCAGTACTTC. Variable domain in full (rest from reference TRBV9 and TRBJ2-7): DSGVTQTPKHLITATGQRVTLRCSPRSGDLSVYWYQQSLDQGLQFLIQYYNGEERAKGNILERFSAQQFPDLHSELNLSSLELGDSALYFCASSPSLAGAYEQYFGPGTRLTVT.

This clone was seen a single time. The rearrangement links TRBV7-2 to TRBJ2-7; 8 nucleotides match TRBD2. CDR3 length equals 15 residues. Trimming at V came to 7 bases and at J to 6 bases, leaving 14 bases not matched to a gene. The germline V gene has CDR1 SGHTA and CDR2 FQGNSA. In DNA form, the CDR3 reads TGTGCCAGCAAATTTGAGGGGCTAGCGGGCATCGAGCAGTACTTC. Translating it yields CASKFEGLAGIEQYF.